This T cell receptor beta chain derives from a study of T cells in Graves' hyperthyroidism and ophthalmopathy. General observations from the study: Most clonotypes expanded in thyroid above 0.001 were likewise present in blood.

This clonotype showed up many times. Its antigen remains unidentified. What was amplified from RNA transcripts were TCR beta CDR3 regions. The primer set for the first-round RT-PCR of the TCR CDR3 was HTBI. TCRdb ran MiXCR on the multiplex PCR reads and lists one entry per CDR3 protein. The data show about 640,000 distinct CDR3 sequences, less than 25% seen once. More than 8 ml fresh peripheral blood yielded the PBMCs. The CDR3 consists of 11 residues. Germline CDR1 is MNHNS and CDR2 is SASEGT. V gave up 6 bases and J gave up 8 bases, with 10 bases separating them. The chain is built from TRBV6-1 and TRBJ1-2, with D unclear. The sequence was obtained from a man aged 25 to 40 with Graves' ophthalmopathy. The source material was blood. The CDR3 DNA is TGTGCCAGCAGCCCCGGAGCAGGCTACACCTTC. The encoded protein is CASSPGAGYTF.